A selection of T cell receptor beta chains follows, all from one sample in a study of T cells in Graves' hyperthyroidism and ophthalmopathy. MiXCR, applied by TCRdb to the multiplex PCR reads, yields one record per CDR3 protein. The data show roughly 500,000 distinct CDR3 sequences, roughly 45% seen once. The sequenced material came from peripheral blood or thyroid tissue (not recorded which). Receptor source: an adult woman with Graves' disease, either hyperthyroidism or ophthalmopathy (not recorded which). The CDR3 runs from the conserved cysteine through the conserved F or W. The order of the fields is J gene, V gene, D gene, clone size, CDR3 protein, CDR3 DNA. The D gene is left open where the match is weak. Not every row has a clone size; where given, it reads once, few, many or a size class.

TRBJ1-5	TRBV7-6	TRBD1	.	CASSLATGEVFQPQHF	TGTGCCAGCAGCTTAGCGACAGGGGAGGTGTTTCAGCCCCAGCATTTT
TRBJ1-1	TRBV10-3	TRBD1	.	CAISLTGGNTEAFF	TGTGCCATCAGCCTGACAGGGGGGAACACTGAAGCTTTCTTT
TRBJ1-2	TRBV20-1	TRBD1	.	CSASTGTGAEGYTF	TGCAGTGCCAGCACCGGGACAGGGGCCGAGGGCTACACCTTC
TRBJ2-2	TRBV29-1	.	.	CSVGRGRSGELFF	TGCAGCGTGGGACGTGGGAGGAGCGGGGAGCTGTTTTTT
TRBJ2-1	TRBV29-1	.	.	CSAEDASSYNEQFF	TGCAGCGCCGAAGACGCGAGCTCCTACAATGAGCAGTTCTTC
TRBJ2-5	TRBV2	.	.	CASQDGETQYF	TGTGCCAGCCAAGATGGAGAGACCCAGTACTTC
TRBJ1-1	TRBV9	.	.	CASSREAGGITEAFF	TGTGCCAGCAGCCGAGAGGCAGGTGGTATCACTGAAGCTTTCTTT
TRBJ1-2	TRBV24-1	TRBD1	once	CATSASQGAQDYGYTF	TGTGCCACCAGTGCTAGCCAGGGGGCGCAGGACTATGGCTACACCTTC
TRBJ2-6	TRBV20-1	TRBD2	many	CSARDLRRAGGPNVLTF	TGCAGTGCTAGAGATCTCAGGCGAGCGGGAGGGCCCAACGTCCTGACTTTC
TRBJ2-1	TRBV7-3	.	.	CASSPAKAGNEQFF	TGTGCCAGCAGCCCCGCCAAAGCGGGCAATGAGCAGTTCTTC
TRBJ1-4	TRBV15	.	.	CATSRDMGLNEKLFF	TGTGCCACCAGCAGAGATATGGGGCTCAATGAAAAACTGTTTTTT
TRBJ1-2	TRBV7-2	.	many	CASTVGGTGGYTF	TGTGCCAGCACCGTAGGGGGGACCGGAGGCTACACCTTC
TRBJ2-7	TRBV7-3	TRBD2	.	CASSFTGTSSYEQYF	TGTGCCAGCAGCTTTACCGGGACTAGCTCCTACGAGCAGTACTTC
TRBJ2-2	TRBV5-4	TRBD1	.	CASSDRQGAFTGELFF	TGTGCCAGCAGCGATCGACAGGGGGCGTTCACCGGGGAGCTGTTTTTT
TRBJ2-2	TRBV5-1	.	many	CASSRDGVYTGELFF	TGCGCCAGCAGCCGGGACGGAGTATACACCGGGGAGCTGTTTTTT
TRBJ1-2	TRBV14	.	many	CASNSYGGGYTF	TGTGCCAGCAACTCCTACGGGGGCGGCTACACCTTC
TRBJ2-7	TRBV5-1	TRBD2	many	CASSLVRLAVSYEQYF	TGCGCCAGCAGCTTGGTGCGACTAGCGGTCTCCTACGAGCAGTACTTC
TRBJ1-5	TRBV6-2/TRBV6-3	TRBD1	many	CATESRGRQPQHF	TGTGCCACAGAGTCCAGGGGGCGGCAGCCCCAGCATTTT
TRBJ2-6	TRBV20-1	.	few	CSAPRGSGANVLTF	TGCAGTGCTCCCCGGGGATCTGGGGCCAACGTCCTGACTTTC
TRBJ1-5	TRBV30	.	.	CAWSVTGSDQPQHF	TGTGCCTGGAGTGTAACGGGGAGTGACCAGCCCCAGCATTTT
TRBJ1-1	TRBV6-2/TRBV6-3	TRBD1	.	CASRWDRGNTEAFF	TGTGCCAGCAGATGGGACAGGGGGAACACTGAAGCTTTCTTT
TRBJ1-2	TRBV5-1	.	few	CASSRRVRNYGYTF	TGCGCCAGCAGCCGCCGGGTCCGAAACTATGGCTACACCTTC
TRBJ2-5	TRBV5-4	.	many	CASSLESGRGETQYF	TGTGCCAGCAGCTTGGAGAGCGGACGAGGAGAGACCCAGTACTTC
TRBJ1-1	TRBV2	TRBD1	many	CASSVQGAMNTEAFF	TGTGCCAGCAGTGTGCAGGGGGCTATGAACACTGAAGCTTTCTTT
TRBJ2-7	TRBV7-9	TRBD1	few	CASSSAVQGQREQYF	TGTGCCAGCAGCTCTGCGGTTCAGGGACAGCGCGAGCAGTACTTC
TRBJ1-6	TRBV7-3	.	.	CASSLSRPVVSPLHF	TGCGCCAGCAGCCTTTCTCGGCCCGTCGTTTCACCCCTCCACTTT
TRBJ1-4	TRBV2	.	.	CASSPGAEEKLFF	TGTGCCAGCAGCCCCGGGGCGGAGGAAAAACTGTTTTTT
TRBJ1-1	TRBV9	TRBD1	.	CAISAGRGNTEAFF	TGTGCCATCAGTGCGGGCAGGGGGAACACTGAAGCTTTCTTC
TRBJ1-5	TRBV2	.	.	CASSVGQGPNQPQHF	TGTGCCAGCAGTGTCGGGCAGGGACCAAATCAGCCCCAGCATTTT
TRBJ2-7	TRBV20-1	TRBD2	many	CSARDRSGTSEQYF	TGCAGTGCTAGGGACCGTAGCGGGACTAGCGAGCAGTACTTC
TRBJ2-2	TRBV14	.	many	CASSPLGLNTGELFF	TGTGCCAGCAGCCCCTTGGGACTGAACACCGGGGAGCTGTTTTTT
TRBJ1-1	TRBV2	.	.	CATLGTGTEAFF	TGTGCCACCCTAGGGACGGGGACTGAAGCTTTCTTT
TRBJ1-1	TRBV19	.	many	CASSAYPGDTEAFF	TGTGCCAGTAGCGCTTATCCGGGTGACACTGAAGCTTTCTTT
TRBJ2-7	TRBV6-1	.	few	CASSVAESSYEQYF	TGTGCCAGCAGTGTAGCGGAGAGCTCCTACGAGCAGTACTTC
TRBJ1-1	TRBV2	.	many	CASSLDANTEAFF	TGTGCCAGCAGTCTCGACGCAAACACTGAAGCTTTCTTT
TRBJ1-2	TRBV29-1	.	.	CSATDSWGNYGYTF	TGCAGCGCGACAGATTCCTGGGGAAACTATGGCTACACCTTC
TRBJ2-2	TRBV29-1	.	.	CSGEVGEELFF	TGCAGCGGGGAGGTCGGCGAGGAGCTGTTTTTT
TRBJ1-1	TRBV5-1	.	many	CASRARANTEAFF	TGCGCCAGCAGGGCCAGGGCTAACACTGAAGCTTTCTTT
TRBJ1-4	TRBV29-1	.	once	CSALTEQEKLFF	TGCAGCGCCCTGACAGAGCAGGAAAAACTGTTTTTT
TRBJ2-5	TRBV10-3	TRBD1	.	CATTPGQGAQPQYF	TGTGCCACCACTCCGGGACAGGGGGCTCAGCCCCAGTACTTC
TRBJ2-5	TRBV20-1	TRBD2	.	CSASRLAGGERETQYF	TGCAGTGCTAGTCGACTAGCGGGAGGGGAGAGAGAGACCCAGTACTTC
TRBJ1-2	TRBV28	.	.	CASRSVDYGYTF	TGTGCCAGCAGGTCGGTCGACTATGGCTACACCTTC
TRBJ2-6	TRBV28	.	few	CASGPRGSGANVLTF	TGTGCCAGCGGCCCACGGGGCTCCGGGGCCAACGTCCTGACTTTC